Listed below are T cell receptor beta chains from one sample, sequenced in a study of cytomegalovirus exposure and HLA in healthy donors. Here immunoSEQ multiplex PCR was the method, and the copy in TCRdb shows in-frame clones only, minus some. The sample includes about 130,000 clones, roughly 79% of them seen just once. Sample: PBMCs. The receptor set was obtained from a woman aged 18-29 years in good health and CMV-seronegative. The CDR3 runs from the conserved cysteine through the conserved F or W. A D gene is named only where the DNA matches it firmly. Clone sizes are given selectively: once, few, many, or a class where the clone is expanded.

j_gene	v_gene	abundance	d_gene	CDR3nt	CDR3aa
TRBJ2-7	TRBV29-1	.	TRBD2	TGCAGCGTTCTTGGGATAGCGGGAGGAGGCGAGCAGTACTTC	CSVLGIAGGGEQYF
TRBJ2-7	TRBV5-1	.	TRBD2	TGCGCCAGCACGTCTAGCGGGAGACCCGAGCAGTACTTC	CASTSSGRPEQYF
TRBJ1-1	TRBV10-3	once	.	TGTGCCATCAGCCTGGACAGTACCCTGTTCACTGAAGCTTTCTTT	CAISLDSTLFTEAFF
TRBJ1-1	TRBV30	.	.	TGTGCCTGGAGCGTGGACAGATACACTGAAGCTTTCTTT	CAWSVDRYTEAFF
TRBJ2-2	TRBV30	once	.	TGTGCCTGGAGTGCTTCTCTGGGGGGAGAGTGGATCGGGGAGCTGTTTTTT	CAWSASLGGEWIGELFF
TRBJ1-5	TRBV6-5	.	TRBD1	TGTGCCAGCAGTTACGATAAGACAGGGGGACAGCCCCAGCATTTT	CASSYDKTGGQPQHF
TRBJ2-7	TRBV6-5	once	TRBD2	TGTGCCAGCAGCGCCGTAGCGGGGGGATCCTACGAGCAGTACTTC	CASSAVAGGSYEQYF
TRBJ2-1	TRBV5-4	.	.	TGTGCCAGCAGCTTGGTCCCACTAGCAAATGAGCAGTTCTTC	CASSLVPLANEQFF
TRBJ2-5	TRBV7-9	few	.	TGTGCCAGCAGCTCCGGACTGCAAGAGACCCAGTACTTC	CASSSGLQETQYF
TRBJ2-7	TRBV29-1	.	TRBD2	TGCAGCGTTGCCGAACTAGCGGCCTACGAGCAGTACTTC	CSVAELAAYEQYF
TRBJ2-1	TRBV7-9	.	TRBD2	TGTGCCAGCAGCTTATCAGCGGGAGTCAATGAGCAGTTCTTC	CASSLSAGVNEQFF
TRBJ2-3	TRBV7-2	.	TRBD2	TGTGCCAGCAGCTTTAGCGGGAGGGCGACAGATACGCAGTATTTT	CASSFSGRATDTQYF
TRBJ2-1	TRBV7-9	.	.	TGTGCCAGCGAATCCCGGGTCCCGGGGGAGGGGGGTCCCAATGAGCAGTTCTTC	CASESRVPGEGGPNEQFF
TRBJ1-1	TRBV30	.	.	TGTGCCTGGAGTGTATACGGGGGGGCGCCCCGTGATGAAGCTTTCTTT	CAWSVYGGAPRDEAFF
TRBJ1-5	TRBV5-1	once	TRBD1	TGCGCCAGCAGCTTGGGACAGGGATTCAATCAGCCCCAGCATTTT	CASSLGQGFNQPQHF
TRBJ1-1	TRBV5-5	.	TRBD1	TGTGCCAGCAGCCCCATTGACAGGGGGCAAACTGAAGCTTTCTTT	CASSPIDRGQTEAFF
TRBJ2-3	TRBV7-9	.	.	TGTGCCAGCAACCCTCCAGATACAGATACGCAGTATTTT	CASNPPDTDTQYF
TRBJ2-1	TRBV7-9	.	TRBD2	TGTGCCAGCAGCGCCCTCCCCTCTACTAGCGGGAAATACAATGAGCAGTTCTTC	CASSALPSTSGKYNEQFF
TRBJ1-5	TRBV10-2	few	TRBD1	TGCGCCAGCAGGGGGGACAGGAGGGGAAGTACCCAGCATTTT	CASRGDRRGSTQHF
TRBJ2-7	TRBV7-2	.	.	TGTGCCAGCAGCTGGGGGGGGCCGGGCTACGAGCAGTACTTC	CASSWGGPGYEQYF
TRBJ1-5	TRBV19	.	.	TGTGCCAGTAGCGGACTCCCAATGAGTGTGGAACACAACAATCAGCCCCAGCATTTT	CASSGLPMSVEHNNQPQHF
TRBJ2-7	TRBV2	few	.	TGTGCCAGCACCTCTGGGGGCAGCGAGCAGTACTTC	CASTSGGSEQYF
TRBJ2-7	TRBV4-1	.	.	TGCGCCAGCAGCCAAGATGGCTGGGAGCAGTACTTC	CASSQDGWEQYF
TRBJ1-1	TRBV6-1	.	.	TGTGCCAGCAGTGAAAATATGAGGAACACTGAAGCTTTCTTT	CASSENMRNTEAFF
TRBJ2-2	TRBV6-1	.	TRBD2	TGTGCCAGCAATAGGCCTAGCGGGAAGGCCGGGGAGCTGTTTTTT	CASNRPSGKAGELFF
TRBJ2-1	TRBV5-1	.	TRBD2	TGCGCCAGCAGCTTGGTCGGGAGGTTCAATGAGCAGTTCTTC	CASSLVGRFNEQFF
TRBJ2-3	TRBV7-9	few	.	TGTGCCAGCAGCCCCCGCGGTACGCAGTATTTT	CASSPRGTQYF
TRBJ1-5	TRBV6-6	.	.	TGTGCCAGCAGTTCGTGGGCACAGGGTGGCCAGCCCCAGCATTTT	CASSSWAQGGQPQHF
TRBJ2-6	TRBV5-4	.	.	TGTGCCAGCAGCTTGGATCGGGGCTCTGGGGCCAACGTCCTGACTTTC	CASSLDRGSGANVLTF
TRBJ2-1	TRBV7-9	.	TRBD2	TGTGCCAGCAGCCCATACCCGGGACTAGCGGACAATGAGCAGTTCTTC	CASSPYPGLADNEQFF
TRBJ2-7	TRBV10-1	.	TRBD1	TGCGCCAGCAGTGGTCCCGGGACAGGGGACTACGAGCAGTACTTC	CASSGPGTGDYEQYF
TRBJ2-1	TRBV30	.	TRBD2	TGTGCCTGGAGTCTGAGGCTAGCGGTTATCAATGAGCAGTTCTTC	CAWSLRLAVINEQFF
TRBJ2-7	TRBV6-5	.	.	TGTGCCAGCAGTTACTCCGATCCACAAGCGGACGAGCAGTACTTC	CASSYSDPQADEQYF
TRBJ2-4	TRBV4-2	.	TRBD1	TGTGCCAGCAGCCAAGGTAGGACAGGGGTCCCCCAGGGGACAGCCAAAAACATTCAGTACTTC	CASSQGRTGVPQGTAKNIQYF
TRBJ2-3	TRBV10-3	.	.	TGTGCCTGCCGGGGCGGGACTGCAGATACGCAGTATTTT	CACRGGTADTQYF
TRBJ2-7	TRBV2	.	TRBD2	TGTGCCAGCAGTGATTCCCCGGGACTAGCTTTCTACGAGCAGTACTTC	CASSDSPGLAFYEQYF
TRBJ2-5	TRBV7-9	few	TRBD2	TGTGCCAGCAGCTCGGGGGGAGAGGAGACCCAGTACTTC	CASSSGGEETQYF
TRBJ2-5	TRBV21-1	.	.	TGTGCCAGCAGCAAAATCTCGGGACAGGGGATGCGGGAGACCCAGTACTTC	CASSKISGQGMRETQYF
TRBJ2-3	TRBV29-1	.	.	TGCAGCGTACTAGCTACACGGACAGATACGCAGTATTTT	CSVLATRTDTQYF
TRBJ1-2	TRBV29-1	.	.	TGCAGCGTTGACGGCCGCGGGGGTCGGACTAACTATGGCTACACCTTC	CSVDGRGGRTNYGYTF
TRBJ1-1	TRBV20-1	once	.	TGCAGTGTTTCGTGGAACACTGAAGCTTTCTTT	CSVSWNTEAFF